The 15 T cell receptor beta chains listed next were all sequenced from one sample in a study of OX40 agonist ivuxolimab in advanced cancers. Method: immunoSEQ multiplex PCR; TCRdb's copy keeps in-frame clones and lacks some. Altogether fewer than 50,000 clones are present, approximately 90% being singletons, with the ten largest covering about 48%. The input for sequencing was CD4+ or CD8+ T cells sorted from blood, taken in a trial of the OX40 agonist ivuxolimab. Source of these receptors: an adult with an advanced solid tumor such as melanoma, head and neck, liver or kidney cancer.

In its sample, this clone was seen once. The chain carries TRBV20-1 and TRBJ1-2; D unclear. There are 11 residues in the CDR3. Trimming removed 6 bases at V and 6 bases at J, with 11 bases between. Germline V gene sequence: CDR1 DFQATT, CDR2 SNEGSKA (reference sequence). The CDR3 DNA reads as TGCAGTGCCAAGGTGGGAGATGGCTACACCTTC. Translated, it gives CSAKVGDGYTF.

The chain joins TRBV6-6 to TRBJ1-4, with 11 bases matching TRBD1. Germline V gene sequence: CDR1 MNHNY, CDR2 SVGAGI (reference sequence). The ends lost 5 bases at V and 10 bases at J; junction bases unmatched: 6. This CDR3 comprises 14 residues. CDR3 nucleotides: TGTGCCAGCAGTCCACCGGGACAGGGGGGAAAACTGTTTTTT. It specifies CASSPPGQGGKLFF.

This chain joins TRBV4-1 and TRBJ2-1; 10 nucleotides match TRBD2. The CDR3 sequence is 16 residues long. With 4 bases clipped from V and 2 bases from J, the junction kept 5 bases outside the gene matches. Germline assignment: CDR1 MGHRA and CDR2 YSYEKL. CDR3 sequence: CASSLQREGPYNEQFF. The CDR3 DNA reads as TGCGCCAGCAGCCTCCAGCGGGAGGGGCCCTACAATGAGCAGTTCTTC.

CDR3 residues: CASSLQQVSNTGELFF. The CDR3 coding sequence is TGTGCCAGCAGCTTACAACAGGTCTCGAACACCGGGGAGCTGTTTTTT. The V call is TRBV11-3, the J call TRBJ2-2, with D possibly being TRBD1 (5 bases). This CDR3 spans 16 amino acids. The V and J ends lost 2 bases and 0 bases respectively, with 10 bases between them. Germline V gives CDR1 SGHNT, CDR2 YENEEA.

J is TRBJ1-2 and V is TRBV9; no firm D call. The CDR3 has 15 amino acids. The germline V gene has CDR1 SGDLS and CDR2 YYNGEE. Trimming left V 0 bases short and J 0 bases short, with 9 bases between. CDR3 DNA sequence: TGTGCCAGCAGCGTAGCACTCTCTTCTAACTATGGCTACACCTTC. Protein sequence: CASSVALSSNYGYTF.

This clone has only one observation. The gene calls are TRBV5-4 and TRBJ2-3; the D is unclear. Germline values: CDR1 SGHNT, CDR2 YYREEE (reference sequence). This CDR3 comprises 13 residues. With 3 bases removed from V and 4 bases from J, the gap between germline ends came to 9 bases. The CDR3 here is CASSSYGSDTQYF. The CDR3 coding sequence is TGTGCCAGCAGCTCCTACGGCTCAGATACGCAGTATTTT.

About this clone itself: The sample carries other DNA sequences with the same CDR3. V gene TRBV5-1 combines with J gene TRBJ2-7; no firm D call. Germline loops: CDR1 SGHRS, CDR2 YFSETQ. The CDR3 runs 11 residues. V shed 5 bases and J shed 4 bases, with 7 bases lying between them. CDR3 protein: CASSLDYEQYF. As DNA, the CDR3 is TGCGCCAGCAGTTTAGATTACGAGCAGTACTTC.

The gene calls are TRBV2 and TRBJ2-7; either TRBD1 or TRBD2 may fit D (5 bases each). The germline V gene encodes CDR1 SNHLY and CDR2 FYNNEI. The CDR3 is 14 amino acids. V was shortened by 7 bases and J by 1 base, with 14 bases between the two germline ends. The CDR3 sequence: CASKTDWGSYEQYF. CDR3 nucleotides: TGTGCCAGCAAAACAGACTGGGGGTCCTACGAGCAGTACTTC. The full variable domain, in which reference TRBV2 and TRBJ2-7 provide the parts outside the CDR3, is EPEVTQTPSHQVTQMGQEVILRCVPISNHLYFYWYRQILGQKVEFLVSFYNNEISEKSEIFDDQFSVERPDGSNFTLKIRSTKLEDSAMYFCASKTDWGSYEQYFGPGTRLTVT.

The J gene is TRBJ1-5, the V gene TRBV13; TRBD1 might be the D (5 bases). CDR3 length equals 15 residues. Per the germline V gene, CDR1 is PRHDT and CDR2 is FYEKMQ (reference sequence). Trimming stripped 0 bases from V and 2 bases from J, with 8 bases between. For the CDR3, the DNA is TGTGCCAGCAGCTTAGGCCTGGGGGGCAATCAGCCCCAGCATTTT. It specifies CASSLGLGGNQPQHF.

The V call is TRBV27, the J call TRBJ1-2; possible D gene TRBD1, 6 bases. Looked up from germline, CDR1 is MNHEY and CDR2 is SMNVEV (reference sequence). The CDR3 spans 13 residues. V dropped 2 bases and J dropped 8 bases, with 12 bases sitting between them. CDR3 bases: TGTGCCAGCAGTTTAGTGCATCAGGGGGGCTACACCTTC. Translation gives CASSLVHQGGYTF.

This chain connects TRBV2 to TRBJ1-2; D not resolved. Deletions cut 4 bases from V and 2 bases from J, with 8 bases between. Per the germline V gene, CDR1 is SNHLY and CDR2 is FYNNEI. The CDR3 covers 13 residues. The CDR3 protein is CASSGGANYGYTF. The CDR3, as DNA: TGTGCCAGCAGTGGAGGAGCAAACTATGGCTACACCTTC.

The J gene is TRBJ2-1, the V gene TRBV5-1; the match to TRBD2 covers 14 bases. This CDR3 region has 16 residues. Germline V lookup: CDR1 SGHRS, CDR2 YFSETQ. V lost 3 bases and J lost 6; bases outside the gene matches: 5. For the CDR3, the DNA is TGCGCCAGCAGCTCGGGACTAGCGGGAGTCGGCAATGAGCAGTTCTTC. Translated, it gives CASSSGLAGVGNEQFF.

The chain joins TRBV6-1 to TRBJ2-2; D gene ambiguous. In germline, CDR1 is MNHNS, CDR2 SASEGT. The CDR3 length is 15 residues. Trimming took 2 bases from V and 1 from J, leaving 8 bases between them. The CDR3 protein is CASSELGGNTGELFF. The CDR3 DNA is TGTGCCAGCAGTGAACTGGGCGGGAACACCGGGGAGCTGTTTTTT.

This CDR3 is CASSPWGQGFDEQFF. In nucleotides, the CDR3 is TGTGCCAGCTCACCCTGGGGACAGGGCTTCGATGAGCAGTTCTTC. The V call is TRBV18, the J call TRBJ2-1; 9 nucleotides agree with TRBD1. V was clipped by 3 bases and J by 8 bases; unmatched bases: 8. The CDR3 covers 15 residues. From germline, CDR1 is KGHSH and CDR2 LQKENI.

The chain combines TRBV27 with TRBJ1-2, with D perhaps TRBD1 (5 bases). Trimming cost V 0 bases and J 3 bases, with 14 bases left between them. The germline V gene has CDR1 MNHEY and CDR2 SMNVEV (reference sequence). This CDR3 contains 16 residues. The CDR3 coding sequence is TGTGCCAGCAGTTTATCGAGATTCAGGGACCACTATGGCTACACCTTC. Its translation is CASSLSRFRDHYGYTF.